This T cell receptor (beta chain) emerged from a study of T cell responses to AZD1222 COVID-19 vaccine. The CDR3 is 20 amino acids. The V gene's germline CDR1 is SGHRS and CDR2 YFSETQ. The V segment lost 0 bases and the J segment 2 bases; nucleotides outside the gene matches: 18. Generated by immunoSEQ multiplex PCR, the TCRdb table keeps only in-frame clones and is missing some. The sample shows some 170,000 clones, under 95% of them seen only once. Sequencing was performed on peripheral blood, taken 28 days after the second AZD1222 dose. The TCR sequence derives from an adult who received the AZD1222 COVID-19 vaccine. The gene calls are TRBV5-1 and TRBJ2-3, with 7 bases identical to TRBD2. CDR3 in amino acids: CASSLAETSPVRFVTDTQYF. The CDR3 DNA is TGCGCCAGCAGCTTGGCCGAGACTAGCCCGGTGCGGTTTGTCACAGATACGCAGTATTTT.